Shown below are 15 T cell receptor beta chains from a single sample sequenced in a study of tissue T cells after allogeneic stem cell transplantation. The method was immunoSEQ multiplex PCR; TCRdb's version includes in-frame clones alone and lacks a portion of them. The sample includes some 1,400 clones, about 55% seen only once; the top ten take about a quarter. Described time point: mouse harvest day 14 after allogeneic transplant. Mouse grafts combined 10^7 T-cell-depleted bone marrow cells with 10^6 splenic CD5+ T cells. Input material: liver tissue. These receptors all come from a female BALB/c mouse given C57BL/6 T cells with graft-versus-host disease after an allogeneic hematopoietic cell transplant.

This clone occurred a few times. Mouse gene names and germline throughout. The read ends 1 residue early relative to the CDR3; the germline J gene fills the gap. V and J are TRBV3 and TRBJ2-7, with 8 bases that match TRBD2. The CDR3 is 13 amino acids. Germline-derived CDR1 and CDR2 are SNHLY and FYNGKV (reference sequence). V was clipped by 1 base and J by 4 bases; unmatched bases: 0. The CDR3 bases that were read are TGTGCCAGCAGCTTAGTGGGGGGGTATGAACAGTAC. Protein: CASSLVGGYEQY. From start to end, the CDR3 is CASSLVGGYEQYF.

A remark on this clone: Gene names and germline match the mouse. Read data end 1 residue before the CDR3 end; the end is taken from the germline J gene. J is TRBJ2-1 and V is TRBV4, with D tentatively TRBD1 (6 bases). The CDR3 covers 13 residues. V lost 4 bases and J 6 bases, leaving 10 bases between the germline ends. CDR1 and CDR2 from the germline V gene are LGHDT and YNNKQL (reference sequence). The CDR3 DNA, read in part, is TGTGCCAGCAGCTTCTCAGGGGTTGCTGAGCAGTTC. Translated: CASSFSGVAEQF. The entire CDR3 protein reads CASSFSGVAEQFF.

A word on this clone: The gene names given are mouse names. The sequenced fragment ends 1 residue before the CDR3 boundary, so the rest is inferred from the germline J gene. V gene TRBV30 combines with J gene TRBJ1-2; D perhaps matches TRBD1 (5 bases). CDR3 length: 13 residues. In germline, CDR1 is SQVVS, CDR2 ANEGSEA. Trimming pared 3 bases from V and 0 bases from J, leaving 8 bases between. The CDR3 sequence is CSSRDNANSDYTF. Partial CDR3 DNA: TGTAGTTCTAGGGACAATGCAAACTCCGACTACACC.

In this sample, this clone is large. Gene and germline names: mouse. The read ends 1 residue before the CDR3 terminus; that terminus is restored from the germline J gene. The rearrangement links TRBV3 to TRBJ2-3; no clear D. With 3 bases removed from V and 3 bases from J, the gap between germline ends came to 4 bases. This CDR3 has 12 residues. Germline V gives CDR1 SNHLY, CDR2 FYNGKV (reference sequence). Incomplete CDR3 DNA: TGTGCCAGCAGCTTTGACGCAGAAACGCTGTAT. Amino acids: CASSFDAETLY. The whole CDR3 protein is CASSFDAETLYF.

Comments on this clone: Here the gene names and germline are mouse. The read ends 1 residue shy of where the CDR3 ends; the end is completed using the germline J gene. The rearrangement links TRBV15 to TRBJ2-7; a weak D match, TRBD2 (5 bases). The CDR3 contains 13 residues. The V and J ends lost 8 bases and 0 bases respectively, with 11 bases between them. Germline CDR1 is SGHND and CDR2 is FRSKSL. Incomplete CDR3 DNA: TGTGCCAGCCGACTGCCGAGCTCCTATGAACAGTAC. Its translation is CASRLPSSYEQY. The entire CDR3 reads CASRLPSSYEQYF.

This clone occurred a few times. Gene and germline names: mouse. The CDR3 end lies 1 residue beyond the end of the read and is filled in from the germline J gene. The genes are TRBV12-1 and TRBJ1-6, with D perhaps matching TRBD1 (6 bases). TRBJ1-6 falls under the ORF class, with uncertain function. CDR1 is SGHSN and CDR2 is HYEKVE in the germline V gene. Trimming shortened V by 2 bases and J by 5 bases, and 9 bases separated the two germline ends. This CDR3 has 14 residues. The CDR3 loop is CASSPGQNNSPLYF. Partial CDR3 DNA: TGTGCCAGCTCTCCGGGACAAAATAATTCGCCCCTCTAC.

Note on this clone: The gene symbols are mouse symbols. The read terminates 1 residue ahead of where the CDR3 ends, so the germline J gene completes it. The chain combines TRBV3 with TRBJ2-3, with 12 bases matching TRBD2. The CDR3 contains 15 residues. The V and J ends lost 6 bases and 0 bases, in that order; junction bases with no gene match: 1. Germline values: CDR1 SNHLY, CDR2 FYNGKV (reference sequence). The covered CDR3 bases are TGTGCCAGCAGGACTGGGGGGGCCAGTGCAGAAACGCTGTAT. Translation: CASRTGGASAETLY. The full CDR3 reads CASRTGGASAETLYF.

Turning to this clone: Gene names refer to mouse genes. The CDR3 extends 1 residue past the end of the read, so its final part is completed from the germline J gene. The rearrangement uses TRBV5 and TRBJ2-5, with 11 bases that match TRBD2. The trim removed 3 bases at V and 0 bases at J, leaving 5 bases unmatched. CDR3 length: 17 amino acids. The V gene's germline CDR1 is LGHNA and CDR2 YNLKQL (reference sequence). The covered CDR3 bases are TGTGCCAGCAGCCACCCGGGACTGGGGGTTAACCAAGACACCCAGTAC. Its protein is CASSHPGLGVNQDTQY. In full, the CDR3 reads CASSHPGLGVNQDTQYF.

With respect to this clone: Gene names and germline refer to mouse. Read data end 1 residue before the CDR3 end; the end is taken from the germline J gene. The genes are TRBV31 and TRBJ2-2, with 12 bases matching TRBD2. V lost 0 bases, J lost 6 bases, and 2 bases stayed unmatched. Germline lookup yields CDR1 GKSSPN and CDR2 SITVG. The CDR3 contains 15 residues. CDR3 residues: CAWSLDWGGAGQLYF. CDR3 DNA (partial): TGTGCCTGGAGTCTCGACTGGGGGGGCGCCGGGCAGCTCTAC.

To note about this clone: Genes and germline come from the mouse. Sequencing ends 1 residue short of the CDR3 end; the germline J gene provides the rest. This chain uses TRBV23 with TRBJ2-7; the table's D call TRBD2 went unverified against the DNA. The length of the CDR3 is 15 residues. Germline V gene sequence: CDR1 KGHTA, CDR2 FQNQQP. The CDR3 loop is CSSSQSGGGADEQYF. The CDR3 DNA, read in part, is TGCTCCAGCAGTCAATCGGGGGGGGGCGCCGATGAACAGTAC.

Of note for this clone: The listed genes are named as in mouse. Read data end 1 residue before the CDR3 end; the end is taken from the germline J gene. The chain links TRBV13-1 to TRBJ2-3; D is perhaps TRBD2 (6 bases). The CDR3 is 15 amino acids. Deletions cut 1 base from V and 3 bases from J, with 12 bases between. Germline CDR1 reads NSHNY; CDR2 reads SYGAGN. CDR3 protein: CASSDTGGEAETLYF. The covered CDR3 bases are TGTGCCAGCAGTGATACGGGGGGAGAGGCAGAAACGCTGTAT.

There are a few counts of this clone. All gene names here are mouse names. The read falls 1 residue short of the CDR3 end, and the missing part is taken from the germline J gene. V is TRBV5 and J is TRBJ2-7, with TRBD2 matching over 10 bases. The germline V gene has CDR1 LGHNA and CDR2 YNLKQL (reference sequence). CDR3 length: 13 amino acids. V shed 4 bases and J 4 bases; nucleotides not matched to a gene: 1. The covered CDR3 bases are TGTGCCAGCAGCCCGACTGGGGGGTATGAACAGTAC. It specifies CASSPTGGYEQY. The full CDR3 is CASSPTGGYEQYF.

This clone was observed a handful of times. These gene names are mouse names. CDR3 DNA (partial): TGTGCCAGCAGCCAAGATGGGCAGAACTATGCTGAGCAGTTC. Translation gives CASSQDGQNYAEQF. The full-length CDR3 reads as CASSQDGQNYAEQFF. V usage is TRBV2 and J usage is TRBJ2-1; no clear D. The read comes to an end 1 residue before the CDR3 does, leaving the germline J gene to fill in the end. The CDR3 has 15 residues. Trimming pared 0 bases from V and 1 base from J, leaving 7 bases between. Germline-derived CDR1 and CDR2 are LGHNA and YSYQKL.

Notes on this clone: Gene and germline names: mouse. Read sequence stops 1 residue before the CDR3 end, and the germline J gene provides the missing end. The chain links TRBV26 to TRBJ2-2; D unresolved. V lost 3 bases to trimming and J lost 4 bases, with 9 bases between them. This CDR3 spans 14 amino acids. Germline V gene data show CDR1 as KGHPV and CDR2 as FQNQEV (reference sequence). The sequenced part of the CDR3 DNA is TGTGCCAGCAGTCTTCCGGGTTCCACCGGGCAGCTCTAC. Translating gives CASSLPGSTGQLY. The full CDR3 reads CASSLPGSTGQLYF.

This clone was detected a few times. Any gene name here is a mouse gene name. From the germline J gene comes the end of the CDR3, since the read stops 1 residue before it. This rearrangement joins TRBV26 to TRBJ2-7; 10 bases align to TRBD1. The CDR3 is 14 residues long. The J segment lost 6 bases and the V segment lost 4 bases, leaving 6 bases of the junction unmatched. Per the germline V gene, CDR1 is KGHPV and CDR2 is FQNQEV (reference sequence). The CDR3 loop is CASSPETGGAEQYF. The part of the CDR3 DNA that was read is TGTGCCAGCAGTCCAGAGACAGGGGGCGCTGAACAGTAC.